This T cell receptor beta chain was found in a study of cytomegalovirus exposure and HLA in healthy donors. Germline V gene lookup returns CDR1 MNHEY and CDR2 SMNVEV (reference sequence). V lost 3 bases and J 1 base, leaving 24 bases between the germline ends. CDR3 length: 19 residues. A multiplex PCR was run with 60 Vbeta primers and 13 Jbeta primers. Only in-frame clones appear in the TCRdb table, and some are missing; sequencing was by immunoSEQ multiplex PCR. Here the sample spans over 80,000 clones, 55% to 70% being singletons. Findings and limits, study-wide: Previous analysis showed most TCR beta V segments were productive about 87% or about 30% of the time.

A word on this clone: Its antigen is not identified.

Healthy bone marrow donors made up the cohort. Nominally healthy donors provided the samples, though records likely missed some immune exposures. Sequencing was performed on PBMCs. The TCR sequence derives from a boy aged 5-17 years in good health and CMV-seropositive. The chain is built from TRBV27 and TRBJ1-1, with D possibly matching TRBD1 (5 bases). CDR3 loop: CASSFTPHYGRDGNTEAFF. The CDR3 coding sequence is TGTGCCAGCAGTTTCACCCCCCATTATGGCAGGGATGGGAACACTGAAGCTTTCTTT.